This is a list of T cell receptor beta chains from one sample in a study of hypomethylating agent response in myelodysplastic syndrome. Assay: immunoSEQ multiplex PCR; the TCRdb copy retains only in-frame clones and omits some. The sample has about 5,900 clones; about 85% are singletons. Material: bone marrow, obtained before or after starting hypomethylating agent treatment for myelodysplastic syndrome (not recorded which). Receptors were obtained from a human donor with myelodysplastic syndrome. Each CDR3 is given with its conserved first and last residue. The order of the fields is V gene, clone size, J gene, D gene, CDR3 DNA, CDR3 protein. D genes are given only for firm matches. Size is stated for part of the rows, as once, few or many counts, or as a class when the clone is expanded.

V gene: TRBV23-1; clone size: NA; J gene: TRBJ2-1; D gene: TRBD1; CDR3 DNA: TGCGCCAGCAGTCAATGGGGACAGGGCATCTACAATGAGCAGTTCTTC; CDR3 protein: CASSQWGQGIYNEQFF
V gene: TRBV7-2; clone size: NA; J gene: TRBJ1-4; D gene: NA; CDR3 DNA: TGTGCCAGCAGCTTAGTTATTTTAAGGGGGACGGGTAATGAAAAACTGTTTTTT; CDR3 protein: CASSLVILRGTGNEKLFF
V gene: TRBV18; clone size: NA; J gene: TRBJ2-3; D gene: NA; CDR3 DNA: TGTGCCAGCTCACCACCTGACAGCGTCTGGGGTACGCAGTATTTT; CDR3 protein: CASSPPDSVWGTQYF
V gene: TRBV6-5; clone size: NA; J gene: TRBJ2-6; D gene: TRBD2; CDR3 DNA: TGTGCCAGCAGTCCGGGAGGAGGAGGGGCCAACGTCCTGACTTTC; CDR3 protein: CASSPGGGGANVLTF
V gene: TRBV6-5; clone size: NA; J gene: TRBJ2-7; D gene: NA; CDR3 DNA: TGTGCCAGCAGTTACAGCCAGGGTATCTCCTACGAGCAGTACTTC; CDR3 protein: CASSYSQGISYEQYF
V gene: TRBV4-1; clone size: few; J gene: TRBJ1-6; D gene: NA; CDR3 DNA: TGCGCCAGCAGCCAAGCGTTATCGGGGAATTCACCCCTCCACTTT; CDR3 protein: CASSQALSGNSPLHF
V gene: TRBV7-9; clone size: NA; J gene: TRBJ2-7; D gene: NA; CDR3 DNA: TGTGCCAGCAGCTCGCCCTGGACCTACGAGCAGTACTTC; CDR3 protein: CASSSPWTYEQYF
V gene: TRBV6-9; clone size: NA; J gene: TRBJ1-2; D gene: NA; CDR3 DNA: TGTGCCAGCAGTTCGGGCATTCAAGGGAGGGGCTACACCTTC; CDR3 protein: CASSSGIQGRGYTF
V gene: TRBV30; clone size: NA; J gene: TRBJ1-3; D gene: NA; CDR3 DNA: TGTGCCTGGAGTGTACCTGCGGTCATCTCTGGAAACACCATATATTTT; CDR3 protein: CAWSVPAVISGNTIYF
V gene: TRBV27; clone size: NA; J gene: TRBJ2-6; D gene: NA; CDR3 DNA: TGTGCCAGCAGTAATGATGCTTGGCTACAAAGTCGGGCCAACGTCCTGACTTTC; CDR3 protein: CASSNDAWLQSRANVLTF
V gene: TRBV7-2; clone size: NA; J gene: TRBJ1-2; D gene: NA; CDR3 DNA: TGTGCCAGCAGCTTAGCGCAGTTTTTAGGTGATGGCTACACCTTC; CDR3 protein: CASSLAQFLGDGYTF